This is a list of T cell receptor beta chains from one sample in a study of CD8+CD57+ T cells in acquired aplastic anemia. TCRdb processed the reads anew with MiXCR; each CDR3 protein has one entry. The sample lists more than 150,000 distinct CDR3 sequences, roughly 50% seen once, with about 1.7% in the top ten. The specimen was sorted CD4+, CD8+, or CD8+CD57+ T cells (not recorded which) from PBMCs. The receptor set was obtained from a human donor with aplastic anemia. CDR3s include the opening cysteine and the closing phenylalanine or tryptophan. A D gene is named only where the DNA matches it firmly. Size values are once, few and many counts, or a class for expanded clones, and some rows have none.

cdr3_nt: TGTGCCAGCAGTTTACGGGGACAGGGGAACACTGAAGCTTTCTTT; cdr3_aa: CASSLRGQGNTEAFF; clone_size: -; d_call: TRBD1; v_call: TRBV12-3/TRBV12-4; j_call: TRBJ1-1
cdr3_nt: TGCAGTGCTATGGCTAGCACAGATACGCAGTATTTT; cdr3_aa: CSAMASTDTQYF; clone_size: many; d_call: -; v_call: TRBV20-1; j_call: TRBJ2-3
cdr3_nt: TGTGCCATCAGTGATTGGGAGAAAGAGGCAGATACGCAGTATTTT; cdr3_aa: CAISDWEKEADTQYF; clone_size: -; d_call: -; v_call: TRBV10-3; j_call: TRBJ2-3
cdr3_nt: TGTGCCAGCAGTTTCGAGGGACTAGACGAGCAGTACTTC; cdr3_aa: CASSFEGLDEQYF; clone_size: -; d_call: TRBD2; v_call: TRBV25-1; j_call: TRBJ2-7
cdr3_nt: TGTGCCAGCAGCTGGGGACAGCACTATGGCTACACCTTC; cdr3_aa: CASSWGQHYGYTF; clone_size: many; d_call: TRBD1; v_call: TRBV5-6; j_call: TRBJ1-2
cdr3_nt: TGCAGTGCTCTAAGGGACACTGAGGCTTTCTTT; cdr3_aa: CSALRDTEAFF; clone_size: few; d_call: -; v_call: TRBV20-1; j_call: TRBJ1-1
cdr3_nt: TGCAGTGCTAGAGCGGTGACAGGTGAAAAACTGTTTTTT; cdr3_aa: CSARAVTGEKLFF; clone_size: many; d_call: -; v_call: TRBV20-1; j_call: TRBJ1-4
cdr3_nt: TGTGCCAGCAGTGAGGAGAGCAGCTTGGTTCCGGGACAGGGCCGCTATGGCTACACCTTC; cdr3_aa: CASSEESSLVPGQGRYGYTF; clone_size: -; d_call: TRBD1; v_call: TRBV2; j_call: TRBJ1-2
cdr3_nt: TGTGCCAGCAGTGAGGACAGCAACACCGGGGAGCTGTTTTTT; cdr3_aa: CASSEDSNTGELFF; clone_size: many; d_call: -; v_call: TRBV25-1; j_call: TRBJ2-2
cdr3_nt: TGTGCCAGTAGTATCACAGGGGGGGGAAATCAGCCCCAGCATTTT; cdr3_aa: CASSITGGGNQPQHF; clone_size: many; d_call: TRBD1; v_call: TRBV19; j_call: TRBJ1-5
cdr3_nt: TGTGCCAGCGGCCAGGGCCCGTGGAGCTACGAGCAGTACTTC; cdr3_aa: CASGQGPWSYEQYF; clone_size: few; d_call: -; v_call: TRBV2; j_call: TRBJ2-7
cdr3_nt: TGTGCCATCAGTGAGATTGCAGGGGTAAATAGCAATCAGCCCCAGCATTTT; cdr3_aa: CAISEIAGVNSNQPQHF; clone_size: -; d_call: -; v_call: TRBV10-3; j_call: TRBJ1-5
cdr3_nt: TGTGCCAGCAGGATGGGACTAGCGGGAGGATACGAGCAGTACTTC; cdr3_aa: CASRMGLAGGYEQYF; clone_size: -; d_call: TRBD2; v_call: TRBV2; j_call: TRBJ2-7
cdr3_nt: TGTGCCAGCAGCAGGGCGGGAGGGTACAATGAGCAGTTCTTC; cdr3_aa: CASSRAGGYNEQFF; clone_size: many; d_call: TRBD2; v_call: TRBV6-1; j_call: TRBJ2-1
cdr3_nt: TGTGCCAGCAGTCCGTCCCAACGCGGCCTCGAGCAGTACTTC; cdr3_aa: CASSPSQRGLEQYF; clone_size: -; d_call: -; v_call: TRBV12-3/TRBV12-4; j_call: TRBJ2-7
cdr3_nt: TGCAGTGCTCTGGACACCGGGACAGGGGGACTCGAGCAGTACTTC; cdr3_aa: CSALDTGTGGLEQYF; clone_size: many; d_call: TRBD1; v_call: TRBV20-1; j_call: TRBJ2-7
cdr3_nt: TGTGCCAGCAGCTCCCGGGACAGGGGGACCCCCTACGAGCAGTACTTC; cdr3_aa: CASSSRDRGTPYEQYF; clone_size: -; d_call: TRBD1; v_call: TRBV7-3; j_call: TRBJ2-7
cdr3_nt: TGTGCCAGCAGTAGGGGACTAGCCAAAAACATTCAGTACTTC; cdr3_aa: CASSRGLAKNIQYF; clone_size: many; d_call: -; v_call: TRBV2; j_call: TRBJ2-4
cdr3_nt: TGTGCCAGCAGCTTCGGCCCCACTAGTCCGGCCTACAATGAGCAGTTCTTC; cdr3_aa: CASSFGPTSPAYNEQFF; clone_size: few; d_call: -; v_call: TRBV5-4; j_call: TRBJ2-1
cdr3_nt: TGTGCCACCGAGACCGGGACAGGGAGTCAGCCCCAGCATTTT; cdr3_aa: CATETGTGSQPQHF; clone_size: -; d_call: TRBD1; v_call: TRBV19; j_call: TRBJ1-5
cdr3_nt: TGTGCCAGCAGTCGTTCGACAGGGGCCTACAATGAGCAGTTCTTC; cdr3_aa: CASSRSTGAYNEQFF; clone_size: -; d_call: TRBD1; v_call: TRBV2; j_call: TRBJ2-1
cdr3_nt: -; cdr3_aa: CATSDLVCASGQTVNTEAFF; clone_size: once; d_call: -; v_call: TRBV24-1; j_call: TRBJ1-1
cdr3_nt: TGTGCCAGCAAGGGGGTCTCTGAAAAACTGTTTTTT; cdr3_aa: CASKGVSEKLFF; clone_size: -; d_call: -; v_call: TRBV2; j_call: TRBJ1-4
cdr3_nt: TGTGCCAGCAGTGAAGGGCGGAACACTGAAGCTTTCTTT; cdr3_aa: CASSEGRNTEAFF; clone_size: -; d_call: -; v_call: TRBV2; j_call: TRBJ1-1
cdr3_nt: TGTGCCAGCATCTCAGGGAACTATGGCTACACCTTC; cdr3_aa: CASISGNYGYTF; clone_size: few; d_call: -; v_call: TRBV6-1; j_call: TRBJ1-2
cdr3_nt: TGCAGTGCTAGAGGACTCGGCGGTGAGACCCAGTACTTC; cdr3_aa: CSARGLGGETQYF; clone_size: -; d_call: -; v_call: TRBV20-1; j_call: TRBJ2-5
cdr3_nt: TGCGCCAGCAGCTGGTCCGGGACAGCGAACACCGGGGAGCTGTTTTTT; cdr3_aa: CASSWSGTANTGELFF; clone_size: many; d_call: TRBD1; v_call: TRBV5-1; j_call: TRBJ2-2
cdr3_nt: TGTGCCAGTGCCGTATTAGAGCATAGCGGTCAGCCCCAGCATTTT; cdr3_aa: CASAVLEHSGQPQHF; clone_size: -; d_call: -; v_call: TRBV19; j_call: TRBJ1-5
cdr3_nt: TGCGCCAGCAGCTTTAGCGGGAGGGCTAGCACAGATACGCAGTATTTT; cdr3_aa: CASSFSGRASTDTQYF; clone_size: -; d_call: TRBD2; v_call: TRBV5-1; j_call: TRBJ2-3
cdr3_nt: TGTGCCACCAGTGATCCGGGACAGACTAGCACAGATACGCAGTATTTT; cdr3_aa: CATSDPGQTSTDTQYF; clone_size: -; d_call: TRBD1; v_call: TRBV24-1; j_call: TRBJ2-3
cdr3_nt: TGTGCCACCAGCAGAATCCAGGGCACCGGGGAGCTGTTTTTT; cdr3_aa: CATSRIQGTGELFF; clone_size: -; d_call: -; v_call: TRBV15; j_call: TRBJ2-2
cdr3_nt: TGCGCCAGCAGCCAAGGGACAGGTAACTATGGCTACACCTTC; cdr3_aa: CASSQGTGNYGYTF; clone_size: -; d_call: TRBD1; v_call: TRBV4-1; j_call: TRBJ1-2
cdr3_nt: TGCAGTGCTGCCGCTCGGACAGGGAGCGAGACCCAGTACTTC; cdr3_aa: CSAAARTGSETQYF; clone_size: many; d_call: TRBD1; v_call: TRBV20-1; j_call: TRBJ2-5
cdr3_nt: TGTGCCAGCAGCAACGTGGGCACAGATACGCAGTATTTT; cdr3_aa: CASSNVGTDTQYF; clone_size: many; d_call: -; v_call: TRBV7-9; j_call: TRBJ2-3
cdr3_nt: TGCAGTGCTAGAGACCAAAAACAGGGCCCCTATAATTCACCCCTCCACTTT; cdr3_aa: CSARDQKQGPYNSPLHF; clone_size: -; d_call: -; v_call: TRBV20-1; j_call: TRBJ1-6
cdr3_nt: TGTGCCAGCAGCACAACTAGCTCACCCTACGAGCAGTACTTC; cdr3_aa: CASSTTSSPYEQYF; clone_size: once; d_call: -; v_call: TRBV7-2; j_call: TRBJ2-7
cdr3_nt: TGTGCCAGCTCACCACTAGCGGGAGTCGGTAATGAGCAGTTCTTC; cdr3_aa: CASSPLAGVGNEQFF; clone_size: few; d_call: TRBD2; v_call: TRBV18; j_call: TRBJ2-1
cdr3_nt: TGCAGTGCCAGGCGGGACATAAATCAGCCCCAGCATTTT; cdr3_aa: CSARRDINQPQHF; clone_size: many; d_call: -; v_call: TRBV20-1; j_call: TRBJ1-5
cdr3_nt: TGCGCCAGCAGCTTGGGCCTAGCGGGGGGCTCCTACGAGCAGTACTTC; cdr3_aa: CASSLGLAGGSYEQYF; clone_size: many; d_call: TRBD2; v_call: TRBV5-1; j_call: TRBJ2-7
cdr3_nt: TGTGCCAGCAGCCTGGGAGGACAGGGGCTCTACAATGAGCAGTTCTTC; cdr3_aa: CASSLGGQGLYNEQFF; clone_size: many; d_call: TRBD1; v_call: TRBV11-3; j_call: TRBJ2-1
cdr3_nt: TGTGCCAGCAGTGAGTCGGGACAGGGGGCCGGGACAGATACGCAGTATTTT; cdr3_aa: CASSESGQGAGTDTQYF; clone_size: once; d_call: TRBD1; v_call: TRBV25-1; j_call: TRBJ2-3
cdr3_nt: TGTGCCATCAGTGAGTGGACTAGCGGGGCGTACAATGAGCAGTTCTTC; cdr3_aa: CAISEWTSGAYNEQFF; clone_size: -; d_call: TRBD2; v_call: TRBV10-3; j_call: TRBJ2-1
cdr3_nt: TGTGCCAGTAGTATAGGGACAACTAATGAAAAACTGTTTTTT; cdr3_aa: CASSIGTTNEKLFF; clone_size: -; d_call: -; v_call: TRBV19; j_call: TRBJ1-4
cdr3_nt: TGTGCCAGCTGCCTGGGGAATCAGCCCCAGCATTTT; cdr3_aa: CASCLGNQPQHF; clone_size: many; d_call: -; v_call: TRBV3-1; j_call: TRBJ1-5
cdr3_nt: TGTGCCAGCAGTTACCACAGTAATGAAAAACTGTTTTTT; cdr3_aa: CASSYHSNEKLFF; clone_size: many; d_call: -; v_call: TRBV6-2/TRBV6-3; j_call: TRBJ1-4
cdr3_nt: TGTGCCAGTAGTCTGCAGGACACGTCCTACGAGCAGTACTTC; cdr3_aa: CASSLQDTSYEQYF; clone_size: many; d_call: -; v_call: TRBV19; j_call: TRBJ2-7
cdr3_nt: TGCAGCGTTGAAGATGCGGGGGACTACTCCTACGAGCAGTACTTC; cdr3_aa: CSVEDAGDYSYEQYF; clone_size: -; d_call: TRBD2; v_call: TRBV29-1; j_call: TRBJ2-7
cdr3_nt: TGTGCCACCAGTGGCTCAGGGACAGGGGTCGAGACCCAGTACTTC; cdr3_aa: CATSGSGTGVETQYF; clone_size: -; d_call: TRBD1; v_call: TRBV24-1; j_call: TRBJ2-5
cdr3_nt: TGCGCCAGCAGCGTTGGGTCCGGGGTCGCTTCCTACGAGCAGTACTTC; cdr3_aa: CASSVGSGVASYEQYF; clone_size: -; d_call: -; v_call: TRBV5-1; j_call: TRBJ2-7
cdr3_nt: TGTGCCAGCAGTGACTCGAGCTATTCACCCCTCCACTTT; cdr3_aa: CASSDSSYSPLHF; clone_size: -; d_call: -; v_call: TRBV6-4; j_call: TRBJ1-6
cdr3_nt: TGTGCCAGCAGTGGGGACACGTTAAACACCGGGGAGCTGTTTTTT; cdr3_aa: CASSGDTLNTGELFF; clone_size: -; d_call: -; v_call: TRBV2; j_call: TRBJ2-2
cdr3_nt: TGCAGCGTTTCCGGGCGGGGGGCGGCTGGCTACACCTTC; cdr3_aa: CSVSGRGAAGYTF; clone_size: few; d_call: -; v_call: TRBV29-1; j_call: TRBJ1-2